The 16 T cell receptor beta chains listed next were all sequenced from one sample in a study of blood T cell repertoires in COVID-19 (dated by TCRdb to the early 2020s). Libraries were constructed by the immunoSEQ multiplex PCR assay. This immuneACCESS table, as held by TCRdb, lists in-frame sequences with V and J called but not all clones. Of the missing ones, under half trace to an unresolved V gene in checked studies; the others have no known cause. In all, the sample holds approximately 160,000 clones, and 84% of those were seen once. The ten largest clones take up nearly 8% of the sample. The material sequenced was PBMCs or T cells enriched from blood (not recorded which). The receptors come from a woman aged 45-65 years who had recovered from COVID-19.

V is TRBV18 and J is TRBJ2-7; D is perhaps TRBD2 (6 bases). Germline-derived CDR1 and CDR2 are KGHSH and LQKENI. The CDR3 is 14 amino acids. V lost 6 bases, J lost 6 bases, and 18 bases lay in between. DNA for the CDR3: TGTGCCAGCTCCCAAACCTTAGGAGGGCTCGAGCAGTACTTC. As protein: CASSQTLGGLEQYF.

The rearrangement links TRBV5-1 to TRBJ2-1; D possibly corresponds to TRBD1 (5 bases). The CDR3 totals 15 residues. The V gene lost 0 bases and the J gene lost 5 bases, with 12 bases spanning the gap. CDR1 is SGHRS, CDR2 YFSETQ, per germline. This chain's CDR3 is CASSLGREEHNEQFF. In nucleotides, the CDR3 is TGCGCCAGCAGCTTGGGCAGGGAAGAGCACAATGAGCAGTTCTTC.

CDR3 protein: CASKSGAGDTTTDTQYF. CDR3 in DNA: TGTGCCAGCAAGTCCGGGGCGGGAGACACAACCACAGATACGCAGTATTTT. This chain joins TRBV9 and TRBJ2-3; 7 nucleotides align to TRBD2. V dropped 6 bases and J dropped 2; count of bases not matched to a gene: 15. This CDR3 spans 17 amino acids. Germline lookup yields CDR1 SGDLS and CDR2 YYNGEE.

This chain uses TRBV19 with TRBJ1-3; D not resolved. Germline assignment: CDR1 LNHDA and CDR2 SQIVND (reference sequence). V dropped 4 bases and J dropped 0 bases, with 10 bases sitting between them. The CDR3 covers 15 residues. The CDR3 bases are TGTGCCAGTAGTACGGGAACGAACTCTGGAAACACCATATATTTT. Amino acid sequence: CASSTGTNSGNTIYF.

This chain links TRBV18 with TRBJ1-2, with 9 nucleotides matching TRBD1. The CDR3 runs to 15 residues. V trimming: 4 bases; J trimming: 7 bases; junction bases outside the gene matches: 10. In germline, CDR1 is KGHSH, CDR2 LQKENI. CDR3 residues: CASSLGLLDRGGYTF. DNA of the CDR3: TGTGCCAGCTCACTCGGTCTCTTGGACAGGGGTGGCTACACCTTC.

The chain recombines TRBV11-2 with TRBJ2-2, with D possibly matching TRBD2 (6 bases). The CDR3 extends over 15 amino acids. Germline loops: CDR1 SGHAT, CDR2 FQNNGV. V lost 1 base, J lost 8 bases, and 14 bases lay in between. This CDR3 is CASSLARVRGGELFF. The DNA of the CDR3 is TGTGCCAGCAGCTTAGCCAGGGTCCGGGGGGGGGAGCTGTTTTTT.

The chain links TRBV24-1 to TRBJ2-1; 7 bases match TRBD2. Germline trimming cut 3 bases from V and 1 base from J; bases unmatched to any gene: 11. Germline V CDR1 and CDR2: KGHDR, SFDVKD. This CDR3 comprises 18 residues. This chain's CDR3 is CATSDPRAGERSYNEQFF. The CDR3, as DNA: TGTGCCACCAGTGATCCCCGTGCGGGAGAGAGGTCCTACAATGAGCAGTTCTTC.

This clone was detected once. The chain couples TRBV5-1 to TRBJ2-1; perhaps TRBD2 as D (6 bases). Germline values: CDR1 SGHRS, CDR2 YFSETQ. The CDR3 sequence is 15 residues long. Trimming left V 0 bases short and J 2 bases short, with 9 bases between. This CDR3 is CASSLDGGPYNEQFF. The CDR3 nucleotides are TGCGCCAGCAGCTTGGACGGGGGACCCTACAATGAGCAGTTCTTC.

The gene calls are TRBV12-3 or TRBV12-4 and TRBJ2-3; no reliable D call. With 5 bases removed from V and 2 bases from J, the gap between germline ends came to 5 bases. The CDR3 is 12 amino acids. CDR3 DNA: TGTGCCAGCAGTCCAAACACAGATACGCAGTATTTT. Translating gives CASSPNTDTQYF.

V and J are TRBV6-6 and TRBJ2-1; 10 bases are shared with TRBD2. J was trimmed by 9 bases and V by 6 bases; bases with no gene match: 11. From germline, CDR1 is MNHNY and CDR2 SVGAGI (reference sequence). The CDR3 extends over 15 amino acids. The CDR3 spells CASRTAGGTWVEQFF. DNA for the CDR3: TGTGCCAGCAGAACAGCGGGAGGGACGTGGGTTGAGCAGTTCTTC.

The V call is TRBV2, the J call TRBJ1-6, with 7 nucleotides matching TRBD1. In germline, CDR1 is SNHLY, CDR2 FYNNEI. The ends lost 5 bases at V and 6 bases at J; junction bases unmatched: 7. This CDR3 has 15 amino acids. CDR3 region: CASSKGQIGNSPLHF. The CDR3 DNA follows: TGTGCCAGCAGTAAGGGACAGATAGGTAATTCACCCCTCCACTTT. The full variable domain, in which reference TRBV2 and TRBJ1-6 provide the parts outside the CDR3, is EPEVTQTPSHQVTQMGQEVILRCVPISNHLYFYWYRQILGQKVEFLVSFYNNEISEKSEIFDDQFSVERPDGSNFTLKIRSTKLEDSAMYFCASSKGQIGNSPLHFGNGTRLTVT.

This chain links TRBV5-6 with TRBJ2-7; possibly TRBD1 for D (5 bases). V was trimmed by 0 bases and J by 2 bases, leaving 6 bases between them. The CDR3 contains 13 residues. From germline, CDR1 is SGHDT and CDR2 YYEEEE. CDR3 nucleotide sequence: TGTGCCAGCAGCTTGGACAGGACCTACGAGCAGTACTTC. It codes for CASSLDRTYEQYF.

This clone has a handful of counts. The V call is TRBV6-5, the J call TRBJ1-6; D ambiguous. Trimming pared 8 bases from V and 7 bases from J, leaving 9 bases between. The length of the CDR3 is 12 residues. The V gene's germline CDR1 is MNHEY and CDR2 SVGAGI. The CDR3 here is CASASINSPLHF. The DNA of the CDR3 is TGTGCCAGCGCCAGTATCAATTCACCCCTCCACTTT.

This chain joins TRBV18 and TRBJ1-1; perhaps TRBD1 as D (5 bases). V lost 5 bases to trimming and J lost 5 bases, with 9 bases between them. The CDR3 has 12 residues. Germline V gene lookup returns CDR1 KGHSH and CDR2 LQKENI. This CDR3 reads CASSKSGTEAFF. Written as DNA, the CDR3 is TGTGCCAGCTCAAAATCAGGGACTGAAGCTTTCTTT.

This chain connects TRBV28 to TRBJ1-2; tentatively, D is TRBD1 (5 bases). Between the trimmed V and J ends, which lost 7 bases and 6 bases, there was a span of 12 bases. The CDR3 length is 12 residues. The V gene's germline CDR1 is MDHEN and CDR2 SYDVKM. CDR3 sequence reads: CASNDWGDGYTF. For the CDR3, the DNA is TGTGCCAGCAACGACTGGGGGGATGGCTACACCTTC.

This clone is hyperexpanded by share. The chain carries TRBV2 and TRBJ2-1; 12 nucleotides align to TRBD2. The V gene end was trimmed by 5 bases and the J gene end by 7 bases; junction bases not matched to a gene: 6. The germline gives CDR1 SNHLY, CDR2 FYNNEI. The CDR3 has 15 amino acids. Written as DNA, the CDR3 is TGTGCCAGCAGTCCGACTAGCGGGGGAGGAAATGAGCAGTTCTTC. Its translation: CASSPTSGGGNEQFF.